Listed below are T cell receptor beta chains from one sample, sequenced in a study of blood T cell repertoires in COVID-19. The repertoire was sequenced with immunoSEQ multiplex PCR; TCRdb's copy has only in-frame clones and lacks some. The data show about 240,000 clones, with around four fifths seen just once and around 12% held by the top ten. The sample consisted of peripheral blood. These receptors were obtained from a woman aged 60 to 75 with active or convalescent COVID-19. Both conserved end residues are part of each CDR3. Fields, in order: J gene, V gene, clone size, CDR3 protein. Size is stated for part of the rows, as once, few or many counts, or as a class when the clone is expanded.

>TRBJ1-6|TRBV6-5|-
CASSYEGQGNSPLHF
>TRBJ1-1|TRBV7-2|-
CASSLERVWRAGNTEAFF
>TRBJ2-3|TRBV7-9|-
CASSLGTSYLTDTQYF
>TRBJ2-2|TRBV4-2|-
CASSQDGAGISGELFF
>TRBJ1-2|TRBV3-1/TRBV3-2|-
CASSQGTFNYGYTF
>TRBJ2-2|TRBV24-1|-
CATSPSRGGFTGELFF
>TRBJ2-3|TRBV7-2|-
CASSLRQSTDTQYF
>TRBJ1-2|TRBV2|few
CASSEQRTGGGYTF
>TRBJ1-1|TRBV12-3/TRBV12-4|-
CASSLGENTEAFF
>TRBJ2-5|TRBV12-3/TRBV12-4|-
CASTLGGEETQYF
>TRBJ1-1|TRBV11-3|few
CASSLDSGEAFF
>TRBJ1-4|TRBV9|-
CASSTTGENNEKLFF
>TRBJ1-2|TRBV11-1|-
CASSSDRGGYGYTF
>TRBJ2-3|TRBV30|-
CAWRKGWDTDTQYF
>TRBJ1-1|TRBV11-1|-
CASSLDVGADTEAFF
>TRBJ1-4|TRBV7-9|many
CASSTQRSTNEKLFF
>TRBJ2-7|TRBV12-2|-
CASRFPCGSKARRQRSSYEQYF
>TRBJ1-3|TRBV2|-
CASRGTGTGNTIYF
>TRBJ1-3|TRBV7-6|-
CASSLDRSSGNTIYF
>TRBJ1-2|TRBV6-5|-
CASSATGTNYGYTF
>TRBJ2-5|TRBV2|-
CASSEGGETQYF
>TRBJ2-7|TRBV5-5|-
CASRRMQEGAYEQYF
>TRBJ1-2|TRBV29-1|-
CSVGNQGNYGYTF
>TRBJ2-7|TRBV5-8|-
CASTPMGETHPEQYF
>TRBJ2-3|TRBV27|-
CASSLEGGATTGTQYF
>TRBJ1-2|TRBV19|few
CASIQPDSNYGYTF
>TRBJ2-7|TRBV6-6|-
CASSYRTSGGRYEQYF
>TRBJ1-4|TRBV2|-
CASSVEQPNEKLFF